This TCR beta chain was captured by sequencing in a study of radiation and T cells in renal cell carcinoma. Study information: Nephrectomy followed 15 Gy stereotactic body radiation by 4 weeks.

Assay used: immunoSEQ multiplex PCR; TCRdb lists only in-frame clones, some missing. Of tens of thousands of clones in the sample, just over 75% are singletons; the top ten hold under 7%. This clone occurred a few times. Regarding time point: blood 2 weeks post-SBRT. Treatment specified: 15 Gy SBRT to primary tumor, nephrectomy 4 weeks later. The length of the CDR3 is 16 residues. Per germline, CDR1 SGHAT and CDR2 FQDESV (reference sequence). V was shortened by 2 bases and J by 6 bases, with 17 bases between the two germline ends. The receptor was isolated from a man in his sixties with renal cell carcinoma. The rearrangement joins TRBV11-1 to TRBJ2-1; D is perhaps TRBD2 (6 bases). Source: blood, taken from a patient whose treatment included radiotherapy and nephrectomy. CDR3 region: CASSLRRLASGNEQFF. DNA for the CDR3: TGTGCCAGCAGCTTAAGGCGTCTAGCGAGCGGCAATGAGCAGTTCTTC.